This entry concerns a single TCR beta chain. Its antigen remains unidentified. It has no much larger one-base neighbor in the sample; base qualities were not kept. The library was prepared using the immunoSEQ multiplex PCR assay. In its TCRdb copy, this immuneACCESS table keeps in-frame sequences only and misses some clones. Where compared with another copy, unresolved V genes explain less than half of these, and the others have no known cause. The sample table shows under 55,000 clones, and 94% are seen once. The ten largest make up roughly 0.32% of the sample. These data originate in a study of T cell changes during pregnancy in multiple sclerosis (dated by TCRdb to the late 2010s). With respect to the entire study: Changes in the T cell repertoire over the course of pregnancy were examined in this study in women with multiple sclerosis.

CDR1 and CDR2 were assigned from the germline V gene as SGHRS and YFSETQ. V gives up 7 bases and J gives up 0 bases, and the segment between their germline ends measures 14 bases. The CDR3 goes from the cysteine to the phenylalanine over 16 residues. The DNA shown is the 48-base CDR3, in frame from base 1. The source is a female donor with multiple sclerosis, enrolled in a pregnancy study. The rearrangement joined TRBV5-1 to TRBJ1-6, with no D gene named confidently. The sample consisted of CD4+ T cells from peripheral blood mononuclear cells, taken in the third trimester of pregnancy. The CDR3 protein sequence reads: CASSREQNSYNSPLHF. The DNA sequence is given as TGCGCCAGCTCGAGGGAACAGAACTCCTATAATTCACCCCTCCACTTT. With the portions outside the CDR3 filled from the reference TRBV5-1 and TRBJ1-6 genes, the complete variable region becomes KAGVTQTPRYLIKTRGQQVTLSCSPISGHRSVSWYQQTPGQGLQFLFEYFSETQRNKGNFPGRFSGRQFSNSRSEMNVSTLELGDSALYLCASSREQNSYNSPLHFGNGTRLTVT.